Listed below are T cell receptor beta chains from one sample, sequenced in a study of T cell responses to AZD1222 COVID-19 vaccine. The protocol was immunoSEQ multiplex PCR, while the TCRdb copy is restricted to in-frame clones and leaves out a portion. Of some 150,000 clones in the sample, more than 75% were seen once. The sequences come from peripheral blood, collected 28 days after the second AZD1222 dose. The origin of the receptors is an adult who received the AZD1222 COVID-19 vaccine. Both conserved end residues are part of each CDR3. Each record gives: clone size, CDR3 length, J gene, V gene, D gene, CDR3 protein, CDR3 DNA. D genes are given only for firm matches. Clone size is stated in some rows and not others, as once, few, many or a class when expanded.

size: once
length: 15
J: TRBJ1-3
V: TRBV4-1
D: -
CDR3: CASSQEHNSGNTIYF
DNA: TGCGCCAGCAGCCAAGAGCATAACTCTGGAAACACCATATATTTT

size: -
length: 14
J: TRBJ2-6
V: TRBV2
D: -
CDR3: CASSRTLGANVLTF
DNA: TGTGCCAGCAGTAGGACTCTCGGGGCCAACGTCCTGACTTTC

size: -
length: 15
J: TRBJ1-2
V: TRBV5-1
D: -
CDR3: CASSSLPAGAGGYTF
DNA: TGCGCCAGCAGCTCTTTACCGGCGGGGGCAGGGGGCTACACCTTC

size: -
length: 18
J: TRBJ1-6
V: TRBV7-2
D: -
CDR3: CASSLPPGTIPPNSPLHF
DNA: TGTGCCAGCAGCTTGCCACCCGGGACCATTCCCCCGAATTCACCCCTCCACTTT

size: -
length: 13
J: TRBJ2-1
V: TRBV5-1
D: -
CDR3: CASSLEGEDEQFF
DNA: TGCGCCAGCAGCTTGGAAGGGGAGGATGAGCAGTTCTTC

size: few
length: 13
J: TRBJ2-7
V: TRBV19
D: TRBD1
CDR3: CASRETGVLEQYF
DNA: TGTGCCAGCCGGGAGACAGGGGTCCTGGAGCAGTACTTC

size: once
length: 14
J: TRBJ2-5
V: TRBV5-4
D: -
CDR3: CASSPRVAGETQYF
DNA: TGTGCCAGCAGCCCCAGGGTGGCAGGGGAGACCCAGTACTTC

size: -
length: 14
J: TRBJ2-1
V: TRBV9
D: -
CDR3: CASSAPSSYNEQFF
DNA: TGTGCCAGCAGCGCCCCGAGCTCCTACAATGAGCAGTTCTTC

size: -
length: 18
J: TRBJ1-3
V: TRBV19
D: -
CDR3: CASSIDSSGLRSGNTIYF
DNA: TGTGCCAGTAGTATAGATAGTTCGGGACTGCGCTCTGGAAACACCATATATTTT

size: once
length: 14
J: TRBJ1-4
V: TRBV27
D: TRBD1
CDR3: CASSLQGGNEKLFF
DNA: TGTGCCAGCAGTTTACAGGGGGGTAATGAAAAACTGTTTTTT

size: few
length: 16
J: TRBJ1-2
V: TRBV6-2/TRBV6-3
D: -
CDR3: CASSYGGPSPGYGYTF
DNA: TGTGCCAGCAGTTACGGTGGGCCCTCTCCCGGCTATGGCTACACCTTC

size: -
length: 16
J: TRBJ1-4
V: TRBV25-1
D: TRBD1
CDR3: CASSDYLSGGDEKLFF
DNA: TGTGCCAGCAGTGACTACCTCTCAGGGGGGGATGAAAAACTGTTTTTT

size: -
length: 14
J: TRBJ1-1
V: TRBV2
D: -
CDR3: CASSAVGLGTEAFF
DNA: TGTGCCAGCAGTGCTGTGGGGCTGGGCACTGAAGCTTTCTTT

size: -
length: 15
J: TRBJ2-6
V: TRBV9
D: -
CDR3: CASSTDRVWEDVLTF
DNA: TGTGCCAGCAGCACCGACAGAGTCTGGGAGGACGTCCTGACTTTC

size: -
length: 15
J: TRBJ2-2
V: TRBV6-5
D: -
CDR3: CASTSPGTNTGELFF
DNA: TGTGCCAGCACCTCCCCGGGGACCAACACCGGGGAGCTGTTTTTT

size: once
length: 15
J: TRBJ2-7
V: TRBV7-9
D: TRBD1
CDR3: CASSSGQGGLYEQYF
DNA: TGTGCCAGCAGCTCAGGACAGGGAGGTTTATACGAGCAGTACTTC

size: -
length: 14
J: TRBJ1-1
V: TRBV5-1
D: -
CDR3: CASSAGQPNTEAFF
DNA: TGCGCCAGCAGCGCCGGACAGCCGAACACTGAAGCTTTCTTT

size: -
length: 14
J: TRBJ1-2
V: TRBV11-2
D: TRBD1
CDR3: CASRPTTGSYGYTF
DNA: TGTGCCAGCAGACCCACGACAGGGTCGTATGGCTACACCTTC

size: -
length: 13
J: TRBJ1-2
V: TRBV2
D: TRBD1
CDR3: CASSRTGSYGYTF
DNA: TGTGCCAGCAGCCGGACAGGGAGCTATGGCTACACCTTC

size: -
length: 14
J: TRBJ1-1
V: TRBV10-3
D: TRBD1
CDR3: CAISEYPGGTEAFF
DNA: TGTGCCATCAGTGAGTATCCAGGGGGCACTGAAGCTTTCTTT

size: -
length: 14
J: TRBJ2-2
V: TRBV11-2
D: -
CDR3: CASTVGLNTGELFF
DNA: TGTGCCAGCACCGTCGGACTGAACACCGGGGAGCTGTTTTTT